The clone carrying this T cell receptor (beta chain) was detected only a few times. Antigen unknown. This sample stems from a study of CD8+CD57+ T cells in acquired aplastic anemia. Study results and limitations: Patients and controls were not found to differ significantly in CD8+ Simpson's diversity. Patients shared about 30 CD8+ CDR3 sequences with controls.

Both TCR beta VDJ combination and CDR3 sequence profiling were carried out. Genomic DNA was the template for this profiling. TCRdb re-called the reads through MiXCR, storing one row per CDR3 protein. The sample comprises fewer than 250,000 distinct CDR3 sequences, approximately 50% of which are singletons, and 7.8% rests with the top ten. Selection for sequencing was limited to patients who had shown CD8+CD57+ cell expansion by flow cytometry. Blood samples were obtained from patients who had received no prior therapy. Material: sorted CD4+, CD8+, or CD8+CD57+ T cells (not recorded which) from PBMCs. The clonotype originates from a human donor with aplastic anemia.

The CDR3 coding sequence is TGTGCCAGCAGTTTCTCGCGGACAGGGCTGACATCTGAAGCTTTCTTT. Amino acids: CASSFSRTGLTSEAFF. The chain combines TRBV5-5 with TRBJ1-1, with 8 nucleotides matching TRBD1. The CDR3 has 16 residues. Germline CDR1 reads SGHKS; CDR2 reads YYEKEE (reference sequence). Losses at the gene ends were 5 bases for V and 6 bases for J; bases not matched to a gene: 15.